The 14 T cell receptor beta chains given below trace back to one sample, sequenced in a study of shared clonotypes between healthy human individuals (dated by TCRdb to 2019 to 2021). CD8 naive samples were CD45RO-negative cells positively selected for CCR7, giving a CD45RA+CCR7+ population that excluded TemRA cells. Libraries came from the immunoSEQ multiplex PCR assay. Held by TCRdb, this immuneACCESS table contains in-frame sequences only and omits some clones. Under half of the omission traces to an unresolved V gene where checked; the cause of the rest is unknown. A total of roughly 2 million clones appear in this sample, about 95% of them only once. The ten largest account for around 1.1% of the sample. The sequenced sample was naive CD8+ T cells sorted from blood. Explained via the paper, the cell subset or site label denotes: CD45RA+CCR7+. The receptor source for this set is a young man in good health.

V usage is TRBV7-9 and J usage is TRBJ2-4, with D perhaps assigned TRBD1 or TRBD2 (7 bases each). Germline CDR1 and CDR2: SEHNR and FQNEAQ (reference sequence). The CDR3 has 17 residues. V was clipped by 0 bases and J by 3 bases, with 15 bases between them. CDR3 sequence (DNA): TGTGCCAGCAGCTTAGCTGGCAGGGGGGGTGTCAAAAACATTCAGTACTTC. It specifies CASSLAGRGGVKNIQYF.

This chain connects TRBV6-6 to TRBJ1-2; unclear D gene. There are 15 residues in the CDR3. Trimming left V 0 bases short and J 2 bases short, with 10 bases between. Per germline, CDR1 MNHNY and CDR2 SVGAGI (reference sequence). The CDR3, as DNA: TGTGCCAGCAGTTACTCGAATCTGGCGAACTATGGCTACACCTTC. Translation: CASSYSNLANYGYTF.

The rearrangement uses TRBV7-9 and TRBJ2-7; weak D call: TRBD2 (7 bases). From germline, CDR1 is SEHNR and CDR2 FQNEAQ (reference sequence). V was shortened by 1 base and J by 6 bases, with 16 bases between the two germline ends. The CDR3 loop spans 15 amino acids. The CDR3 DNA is TGTGCCAGCAGCTTAGATCGGGGGGCCTTAGGCGAGCAGTACTTC. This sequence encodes CASSLDRGALGEQYF.

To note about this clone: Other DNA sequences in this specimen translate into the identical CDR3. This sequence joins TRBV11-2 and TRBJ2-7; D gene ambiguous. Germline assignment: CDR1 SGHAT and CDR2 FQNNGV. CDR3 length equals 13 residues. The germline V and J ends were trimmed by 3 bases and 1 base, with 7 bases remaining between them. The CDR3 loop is CASSFTSSYEQYF. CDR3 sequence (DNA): TGTGCCAGCAGCTTCACTTCTTCCTACGAGCAGTACTTC. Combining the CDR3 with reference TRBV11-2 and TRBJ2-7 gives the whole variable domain EAGVAQSPRYKIIEKRQSVAFWCNPISGHATLYWYQQILGQGPKLLIQFQNNGVVDDSQLPKDRFSAERLKGVDSTLKIQPAKLEDSAVYLCASSFTSSYEQYFGPGTRLTVT.

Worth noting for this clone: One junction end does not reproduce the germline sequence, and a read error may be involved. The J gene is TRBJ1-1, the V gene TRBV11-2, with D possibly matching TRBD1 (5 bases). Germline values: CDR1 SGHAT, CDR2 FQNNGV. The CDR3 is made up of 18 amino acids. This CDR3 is CASSLDLGVDRRNPEAFF. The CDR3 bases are TGTGCCAGCAGCTTAGATCTGGGGGTCGACAGACGGAACCCTGAAGCTTTCTTT.

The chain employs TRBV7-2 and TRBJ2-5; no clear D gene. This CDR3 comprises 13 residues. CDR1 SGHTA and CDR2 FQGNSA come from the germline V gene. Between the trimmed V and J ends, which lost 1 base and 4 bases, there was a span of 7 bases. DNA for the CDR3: TGTGCCAGCAGCTTAGTGACATCAGAGACCCAGTACTTC. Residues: CASSLVTSETQYF. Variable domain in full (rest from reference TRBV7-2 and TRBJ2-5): GAGVSQSPSNKVTEKGKDVELRCDPISGHTALYWYRQSLGQGLEFLIYFQGNSAPDKSGLPSDRFSAERTGGSVSTLTIQRTQQEDSAVYLCASSLVTSETQYFGPGTRLLVL.

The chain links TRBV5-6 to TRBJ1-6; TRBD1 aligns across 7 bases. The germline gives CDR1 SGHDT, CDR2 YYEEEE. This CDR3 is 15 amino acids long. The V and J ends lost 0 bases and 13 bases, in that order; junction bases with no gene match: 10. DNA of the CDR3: TGTGCCAGCAGCTTGGGATGGGGGGACAGAGGGCCCCTCCACTTT. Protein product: CASSLGWGDRGPLHF.

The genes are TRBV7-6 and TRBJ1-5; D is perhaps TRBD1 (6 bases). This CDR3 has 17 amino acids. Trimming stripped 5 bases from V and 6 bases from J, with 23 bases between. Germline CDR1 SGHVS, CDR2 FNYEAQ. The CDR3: CASSPNGGGAAGQPQHF. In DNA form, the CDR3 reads TGTGCCAGCAGCCCAAATGGAGGGGGGGCGGCCGGTCAGCCCCAGCATTTT. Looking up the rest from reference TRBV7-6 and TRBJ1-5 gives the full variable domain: GAGVSQSPRYKVTKRGQDVALRCDPISGHVSLYWYRQALGQGPEFLTYFNYEAQQDKSGLPNDRFSAERPEGSISTLTIQRTEQRDSAMYRCASSPNGGGAAGQPQHFGDGTRLSIL.

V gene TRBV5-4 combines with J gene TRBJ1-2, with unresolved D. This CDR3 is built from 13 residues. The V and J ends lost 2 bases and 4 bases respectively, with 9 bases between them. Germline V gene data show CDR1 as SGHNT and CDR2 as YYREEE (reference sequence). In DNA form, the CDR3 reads TGTGCCAGCAGCTTTGATCGTACCTATGGCTACACCTTC. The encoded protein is CASSFDRTYGYTF.

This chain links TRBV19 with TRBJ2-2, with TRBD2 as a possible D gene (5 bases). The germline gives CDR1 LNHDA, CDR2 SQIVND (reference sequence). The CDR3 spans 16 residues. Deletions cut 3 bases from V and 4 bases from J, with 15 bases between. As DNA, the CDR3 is TGTGCCAGTAGTATCAGTTGGGGAGTAGGCACCGGGGAGCTGTTTTTT. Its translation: CASSISWGVGTGELFF.

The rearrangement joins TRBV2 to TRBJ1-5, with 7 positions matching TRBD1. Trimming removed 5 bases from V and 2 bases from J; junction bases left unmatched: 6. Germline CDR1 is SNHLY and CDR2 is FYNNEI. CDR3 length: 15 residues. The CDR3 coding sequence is TGTGCCAGCAGTAATTACAGGGGTGGCAATCAGCCCCAGCATTTT. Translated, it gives CASSNYRGGNQPQHF.

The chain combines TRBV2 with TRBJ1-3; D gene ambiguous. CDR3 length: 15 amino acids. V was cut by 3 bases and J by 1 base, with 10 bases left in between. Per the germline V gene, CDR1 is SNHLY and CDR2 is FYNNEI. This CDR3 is CASSDLEGSGNTIYF. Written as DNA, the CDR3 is TGTGCCAGCAGTGACTTGGAGGGTTCTGGAAACACCATATATTTT.

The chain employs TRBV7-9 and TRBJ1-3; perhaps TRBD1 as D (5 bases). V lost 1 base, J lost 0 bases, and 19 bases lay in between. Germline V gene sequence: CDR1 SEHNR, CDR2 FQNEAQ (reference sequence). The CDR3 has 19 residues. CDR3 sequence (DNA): TGTGCCAGCAGCTTAGAACCGGTGTGGGACGGCCACTCTGGAAACACCATATATTTT. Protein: CASSLEPVWDGHSGNTIYF.

The CDR3 DNA sequence: TGCGCCAGCAGCCAAGACCCGGGGGCGAGCTCTGGAAACACCATATATTTT. This sequence encodes CASSQDPGASSGNTIYF. The chain uses TRBV4-3 and TRBJ1-3; the D gene is possibly TRBD1 (6 bases). Trimming took 0 bases from V and 0 from J, leaving 12 bases between them. There are 17 residues in the CDR3. CDR1 is LGHNA, CDR2 YSLEER, per germline.